These 26 T cell receptor beta chains came from one sample sequenced in a study of shared clonotypes between healthy human individuals. The table came from immunoSEQ multiplex PCR; TCRdb's copy has only in-frame clones and leaves some out. Of about 1 million clones in the sample, under 80% were seen once. Sequencing was performed on memory CD4+ T cells sorted from blood. Described subset: CD45RA-negative fraction. These receptors all come from a man in his late teens or twenties in good health.

The chain has TRBV5-3 and TRBJ2-7, with 7 bases fitting TRBD1. TRBV5-3 is classed as an ORF, of uncertain function. The CDR3 has 15 amino acids. V shed 7 bases and J 1 base; nucleotides not matched to a gene: 11. In nucleotides, the CDR3 is TGTGCCAGATCCGGCCGGGACAGAGCTTCCTACGAGCAGTACTTC. Residues: CARSGRDRASYEQYF.

On this clone itself: A much larger clone lies a single base off, so this may be a read error. Other nucleotide sequences from this sample produce the same CDR3. The V and J genes are TRBV5-5 and TRBJ2-5; TRBD2 matches 14 bases. The V and J ends lost 0 bases and 2 bases, in that order; junction bases with no gene match: 0. CDR3 length: 16 residues. Germline CDR1 reads SGHKS; CDR2 reads YYEKEE (reference sequence). The CDR3: CASSLGLAGGQETQYF. CDR3 in DNA: TGTGCCAGCAGCTTGGGACTAGCGGGAGGGCAAGAGACCCAGTACTTC. The full variable domain, completed using reference TRBV5-5 and TRBJ2-5, is DAGVTQSPTHLIKTRGQQVTLRCSPISGHKSVSWYQQVLGQGPQFIFQYYEKEERGRGNFPDRFSARQFPNYSSELNVNALLLGDSALYLCASSLGLAGGQETQYFGPGTRLLVL.

J is TRBJ1-5 and V is TRBV19, with a possible D match to TRBD1 (5 bases). Germline CDR1 is LNHDA and CDR2 is SQIVND (reference sequence). The ends were cut back, 5 bases at V and 2 bases at J, with 16 bases in the middle. The CDR3 is 16 residues long. The CDR3 loop reads CASSAAQGRGNQPQHF. The CDR3 DNA is TGTGCCAGTAGTGCAGCTCAGGGACGCGGCAATCAGCCCCAGCATTTT.

The genes are TRBV6-5 and TRBJ2-7; possible D gene TRBD1, 6 bases. This CDR3 spans 15 amino acids. Germline CDR1 MNHEY, CDR2 SVGAGI. V lost 6 bases, J lost 2 bases, and 17 bases lay in between. This chain's CDR3 is CASRNRVRSPYEQYF. DNA of the CDR3: TGTGCCAGCAGAAACAGGGTCCGGAGTCCCTACGAGCAGTACTTC.

This rearrangement joins TRBV25-1 to TRBJ2-1; D is ambiguous. Deletions cut 3 bases from V and 5 bases from J, with 8 bases between. The germline CDR1 and CDR2 sequences are MGHDK and SYGVNS. The CDR3 is 13 amino acids. CDR3 nucleotide sequence: TGTGCCAGCAGTGAGACACGGAACAATGAGCAGTTCTTC. The encoded protein is CASSETRNNEQFF. The full variable domain, its missing parts supplied by reference TRBV25-1 and TRBJ2-1, is EADIYQTPRYLVIGTGKKITLECSQTMGHDKMYWYQQDPGMELHLIHYSYGVNSTEKGDLSSESTVSRIRTEHFPLTLESARPSHTSQYLCASSETRNNEQFFGPGTRLTVL.

The V gene is TRBV7-9, the J gene TRBJ1-6; D uncertain. This CDR3 is built from 11 residues. Germline CDR1 SEHNR, CDR2 FQNEAQ (reference sequence). Deletions cut 5 bases from V and 9 bases from J, with 5 bases between. Here the CDR3 reads CASSHSSPLHF. The CDR3 DNA reads TGTGCCAGCAGCCATTCTTCACCCCTCCACTTT.

This clone was observed a single time. Other DNA sequences from this sample encode an identical CDR3 as well. This chain uses TRBV18 with TRBJ2-7; D not certain. Germline V gives CDR1 KGHSH, CDR2 LQKENI. The CDR3 is 14 residues long. V lost 3 bases and J 4 bases, leaving 13 bases between the germline ends. CDR3 residues: CASSPSEGPYEQYF. CDR3 DNA sequence: TGTGCCAGCTCACCCTCGGAAGGGCCTTACGAGCAGTACTTC. The whole variable domain, remainder taken from reference TRBV18 and TRBJ2-7, is NAGVMQNPRHLVRRRGQEARLRCSPMKGHSHVYWYRQLPEEGLKFMVYLQKENIIDESGMPKERFSAEFPKEGPSILRIQQVVRGDSAAYFCASSPSEGPYEQYFGPGTRLTVT.

The chain links TRBV23-1 to TRBJ2-7; D gene uncertain. TRBV23-1 is identified as an open reading frame with a role that is uncertain. Trimming left V 4 bases short and J 3 bases short, with 19 bases between. This CDR3 region has 16 residues. The CDR3 DNA reads as TGCGCCAGCAGTCGGCCCCCTCGGGCTACCATCTACGAGCAGTACTTC. Its protein is CASSRPPRATIYEQYF.

This clone was counted once. The chain has TRBV29-1 and TRBJ1-1, with 8 nucleotides matching TRBD1. CDR3 length: 14 amino acids. J gave up 5 bases and V 6 bases, and 11 bases lay outside the gene matches. Germline assignment: CDR1 SQVTM and CDR2 ANQGSEA. CDR3 sequence: CSVQGEGKETEAFF. The CDR3, as DNA: TGCAGCGTACAGGGGGAGGGTAAGGAGACTGAAGCTTTCTTT. Looking up the rest from reference TRBV29-1 and TRBJ1-1 gives the full variable domain: SAVISQKPSRDICQRGTSLTIQCQVDSQVTMMFWYRQQPGQSLTLIATANQGSEATYESGFVIDKFPISRPNLTFSTLTVSNMSPEDSSIYLCSVQGEGKETEAFFGQGTRLTVV.

A remark on this clone: Sequence at one end of the junction differs from germline and may be a read error. The chain recombines TRBV12-5 with TRBJ1-2; TRBD1 matches 10 bases. There are 11 residues in the CDR3. CDR1 is LGHNT, CDR2 FRNRAP, per germline. CDR3 nucleotide sequence: TGTGCTAGTGGGTCCGGGACAGGGGCGGACTTC. It yields the protein CASGSGTGADF.

This clone was recorded once. V usage is TRBV5-6 and J usage is TRBJ1-2, with D possibly TRBD1 on 6 matching bases. Trimming pared 4 bases from V and 8 bases from J, leaving 21 bases between. The CDR3 is 15 residues long. Germline values: CDR1 SGHDT, CDR2 YYEEEE. The CDR3: CASSLNIQGIGGYTF. The CDR3 DNA follows: TGTGCCAGCAGCCTTAACATACAGGGTATTGGAGGCTACACCTTC.

The CDR3 coding sequence is TGTGCCAGCAGTTCCCCGACAGGAGGAAACTATGGCTACACCTTC. This translates into CASSSPTGGNYGYTF. The chain links TRBV28 to TRBJ1-2, with D possibly being TRBD1 (6 bases). The CDR3 spans 15 residues. V was shortened by 4 bases and J by 2 bases, with 14 bases between the two germline ends. The V gene's germline CDR1 is MDHEN and CDR2 SYDVKM.

The V and J genes are TRBV5-6 and TRBJ1-4; 8 bases line up with TRBD1. This CDR3 contains 15 residues. The junction had 8 bases not matched to a gene; V was cut back by 4 bases and J by 6 bases. Germline CDR1 is SGHDT and CDR2 is YYEEEE. The CDR3 DNA is TGTGCCAGCAGCCCCGGGACAGGACGAGATGAAAAACTGTTTTTT. Protein product: CASSPGTGRDEKLFF.

The genes are TRBV19 and TRBJ2-2, with 7 nucleotides matching TRBD2. CDR1 LNHDA and CDR2 SQIVND come from the germline V gene (reference sequence). V lost 5 bases to trimming and J lost 1 base; unmatched junction nucleotides: 10. CDR3 length: 17 residues. The DNA of the CDR3 is TGTGCCAGTAGTTTTCGAAGGGGAGGGGAGAACACCGGGGAGCTGTTTTTT. Protein product: CASSFRRGGENTGELFF.

The rearrangement joins TRBV6-1 to TRBJ1-6; the D is unclear. Germline V gene data show CDR1 as MNHNS and CDR2 as SASEGT. CDR3 length: 15 residues. V shed 5 bases and J shed 0 bases, with 8 bases lying between them. The CDR3 region is CASSMGYSYNSPLHF. The CDR3 DNA sequence: TGTGCCAGCAGTATGGGTTACTCCTATAATTCACCCCTCCACTTT.

This clone occurred once. The chain uses TRBV30 and TRBJ2-2; tentative D call: TRBD1 (5 bases). This CDR3 is built from 14 residues. V was cut by 3 bases and J by 1 base, with 9 bases left in between. In germline, CDR1 is GTSNPN, CDR2 SVGIG (reference sequence). This CDR3 is CAWSERGNTGELFF. The CDR3 DNA sequence: TGTGCCTGGAGCGAAAGGGGGAACACCGGGGAGCTGTTTTTT.

The CDR3 loop reads CAISGNRLGELFF. As DNA, the CDR3 is TGTGCCATCAGTGGCAACCGGCTAGGGGAGCTGTTTTTT. This chain links TRBV10-3 with TRBJ2-2; the D is unclear. Looked up from germline, CDR1 is ENHRY and CDR2 is SYGVKD. V dropped 4 bases and J dropped 8 bases, with 11 bases sitting between them. The CDR3 is 13 amino acids.

J is TRBJ2-1 and V is TRBV5-1, with 10 bases lining up with TRBD2. Losses at the gene ends were 0 bases for V and 10 bases for J; bases not matched to a gene: 10. CDR1 is SGHRS and CDR2 is YFSETQ in the germline V gene. The CDR3 contains 16 residues. This CDR3 reads CASSLVGASGRNEQFF. CDR3 sequence (DNA): TGCGCCAGCAGCTTGGTTGGTGCTAGCGGGAGAAACGAGCAGTTCTTC.

The rearrangement uses TRBV27 and TRBJ1-2, with a possible D match to TRBD1 (5 bases). Germline lookup yields CDR1 MNHEY and CDR2 SMNVEV (reference sequence). The V end was cut by 6 bases, the J end by 7 bases, with 9 bases between. The CDR3 totals 11 residues. The CDR3 protein is CASRSGVGYTF. Here the CDR3 DNA reads TGTGCCAGCAGATCGGGGGTTGGCTACACCTTC.

CDR3 nucleotides: TGTGCCAGCGTGGTTCCGAGCACAGATACGCAGTATTTT. Amino acids: CASVVPSTDTQYF. This chain links TRBV2 with TRBJ2-3; D gene ambiguous. V was shortened by 8 bases and J by 0 bases, with 9 bases between the two germline ends. CDR3 size: 13 residues. The V gene's germline CDR1 is SNHLY and CDR2 FYNNEI.

This chain links TRBV19 with TRBJ2-7; D perhaps matches TRBD1 (6 bases). V was shortened by 1 base and J by 2 bases, with 12 bases between the two germline ends. Germline CDR1 and CDR2: LNHDA and SQIVND (reference sequence). The CDR3 loop spans 15 amino acids. In DNA form, the CDR3 reads TGTGCCAGTAGTATAGTGGCAGGGGAACCCTACGAGCAGTACTTC. It codes for CASSIVAGEPYEQYF.

The rearrangement links TRBV19 to TRBJ1-1, with D maybe TRBD1 (5 bases). Deletions cut 2 bases from V and 10 bases from J, with 11 bases between. The CDR3 runs 12 residues. Germline-derived CDR1 and CDR2 are LNHDA and SQIVND (reference sequence). The chain's CDR3 is CASSIIAGRAFF. The CDR3 DNA reads as TGTGCCAGTAGTATAATAGCAGGGAGAGCTTTCTTT.

The chain employs TRBV2 and TRBJ2-2, with D possibly matching TRBD2 (5 bases). The germline V gene encodes CDR1 SNHLY and CDR2 FYNNEI. The CDR3 spans 15 residues. V shed 2 bases and J shed 0 bases, with 7 bases lying between them. The CDR3, as DNA: TGTGCCAGCAGTGAATGGCGGGCGAACACCGGGGAGCTGTTTTTT. Protein product: CASSEWRANTGELFF.

This chain joins TRBV10-3 and TRBJ2-3; no reliable D call. The germline V and J ends were trimmed by 3 bases and 3 bases, with 7 bases remaining between them. This CDR3 region has 13 residues. In germline, CDR1 is ENHRY, CDR2 SYGVKD. The CDR3 coding sequence is TGTGCCATCAGTGACGGCTCGACAGATACGCAGTATTTT. This translates into CAISDGSTDTQYF.

V usage is TRBV6-5 and J usage is TRBJ2-7; a weak D match, TRBD1 (5 bases). The V end was cut by 6 bases, the J end by 0 bases, with 9 bases between. The germline V gene has CDR1 MNHEY and CDR2 SVGAGI. The CDR3 has 13 residues. CDR3 amino acids: CASRYTGSYEQYF. In DNA form, the CDR3 reads TGTGCCAGCAGATATACAGGCTCCTACGAGCAGTACTTC.

The chain has TRBV4-2 and TRBJ2-7, with TRBD1 matching 9 bases. V gave up 1 base and J gave up 4 bases; unmatched junction bases: 5. This CDR3 is built from 15 residues. CDR1 is LGHNA, CDR2 YNFKEQ, per germline. The CDR3 DNA sequence: TGTGCCAGCAGCCAAGGACAGGGGGGTGGATACGAGCAGTACTTC. Amino acid sequence: CASSQGQGGGYEQYF.